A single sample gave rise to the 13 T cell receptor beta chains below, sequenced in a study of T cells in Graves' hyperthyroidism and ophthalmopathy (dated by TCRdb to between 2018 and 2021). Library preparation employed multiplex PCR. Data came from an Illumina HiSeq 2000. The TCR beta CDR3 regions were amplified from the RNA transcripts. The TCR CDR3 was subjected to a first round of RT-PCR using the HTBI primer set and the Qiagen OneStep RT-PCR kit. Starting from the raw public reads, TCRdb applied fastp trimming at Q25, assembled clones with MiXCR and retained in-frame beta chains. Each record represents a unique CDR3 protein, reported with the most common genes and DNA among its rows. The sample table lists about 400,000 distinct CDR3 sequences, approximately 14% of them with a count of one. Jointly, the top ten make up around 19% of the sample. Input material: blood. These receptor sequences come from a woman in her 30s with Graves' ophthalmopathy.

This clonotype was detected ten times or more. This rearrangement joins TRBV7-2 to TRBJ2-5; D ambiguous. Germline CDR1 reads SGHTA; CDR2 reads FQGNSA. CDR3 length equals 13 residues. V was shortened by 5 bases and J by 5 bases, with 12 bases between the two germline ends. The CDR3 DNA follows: TGTGCCAGCAGCCCTCCCACCGAGGAGACCCAGTACTTC. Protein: CASSPPTEETQYF.

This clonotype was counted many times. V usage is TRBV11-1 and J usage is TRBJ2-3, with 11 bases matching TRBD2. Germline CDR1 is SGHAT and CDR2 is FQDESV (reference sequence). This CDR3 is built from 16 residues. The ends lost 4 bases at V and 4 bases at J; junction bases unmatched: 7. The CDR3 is CASSSASGGPADTQYF. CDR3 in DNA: TGTGCCAGCAGCTCCGCTAGCGGGGGGCCGGCAGATACGCAGTATTTT.

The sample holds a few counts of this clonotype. The CDR3 sequence is CASSFTSAGPSNEQFF. CDR3 coding DNA: TGTGCCAGCAGCTTTACGTCGGCAGGGCCCTCCAATGAGCAGTTCTTC. The J gene is TRBJ2-1, the V gene TRBV5-6, with D possibly TRBD1 on 5 matching bases. Between the trimmed V and J ends, which lost 2 bases and 6 bases, there was a span of 18 bases. This CDR3 comprises 16 residues. Germline V gene lookup returns CDR1 SGHDT and CDR2 YYEEEE.

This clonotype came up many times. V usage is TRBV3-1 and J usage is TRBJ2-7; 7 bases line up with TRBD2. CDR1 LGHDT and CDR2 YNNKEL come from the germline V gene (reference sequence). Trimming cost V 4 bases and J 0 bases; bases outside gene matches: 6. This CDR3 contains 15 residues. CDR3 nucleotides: TGTGCCAGCAGCCGCAGCGGGGCCAGCTCCTACGAGCAGTACTTC. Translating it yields CASSRSGASSYEQYF.

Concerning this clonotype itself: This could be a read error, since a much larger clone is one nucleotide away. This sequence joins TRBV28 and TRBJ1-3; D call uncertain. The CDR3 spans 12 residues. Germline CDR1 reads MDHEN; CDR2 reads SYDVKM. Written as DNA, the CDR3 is TGTGCCAGCAGCCCCGCTGGAAGCACCATATATTTT. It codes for CASSPAGSTIYF.

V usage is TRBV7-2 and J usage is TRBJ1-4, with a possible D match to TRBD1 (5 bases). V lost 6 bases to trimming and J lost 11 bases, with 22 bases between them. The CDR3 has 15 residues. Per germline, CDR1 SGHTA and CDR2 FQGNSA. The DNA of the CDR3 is TGTGCCAGCAGTTCCCCTCAGGGATCCTGGGTGAAACTGTTTTTT. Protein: CASSSPQGSWVKLFF.

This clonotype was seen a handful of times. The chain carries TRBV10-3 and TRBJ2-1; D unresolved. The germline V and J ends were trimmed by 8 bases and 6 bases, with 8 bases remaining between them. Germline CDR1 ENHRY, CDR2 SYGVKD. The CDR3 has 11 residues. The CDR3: CAISWGNEQFF. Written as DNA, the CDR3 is TGTGCCATCTCTTGGGGCAATGAGCAGTTCTTC.

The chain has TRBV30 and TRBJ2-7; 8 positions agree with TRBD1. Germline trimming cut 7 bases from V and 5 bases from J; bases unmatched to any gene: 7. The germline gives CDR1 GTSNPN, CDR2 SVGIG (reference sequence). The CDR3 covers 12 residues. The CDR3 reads CAFSGGTHEQYF. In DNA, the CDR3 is TGTGCCTTCTCAGGGGGCACCCACGAGCAGTACTTC.

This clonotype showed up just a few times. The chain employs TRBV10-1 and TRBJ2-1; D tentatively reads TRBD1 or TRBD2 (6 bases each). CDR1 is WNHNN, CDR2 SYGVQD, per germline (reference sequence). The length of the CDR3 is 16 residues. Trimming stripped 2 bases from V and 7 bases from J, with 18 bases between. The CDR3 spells CASSEVRGVALNEQFF. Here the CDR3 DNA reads TGCGCCAGCAGTGAGGTGAGGGGGGTGGCGTTGAATGAGCAGTTCTTC.

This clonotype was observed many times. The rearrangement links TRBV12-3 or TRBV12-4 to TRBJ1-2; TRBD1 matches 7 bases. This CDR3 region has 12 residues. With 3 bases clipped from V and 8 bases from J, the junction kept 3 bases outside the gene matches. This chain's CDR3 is CASSLGDSGYTF. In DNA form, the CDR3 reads TGTGCCAGCAGTTTGGGGGACAGCGGCTACACCTTC.

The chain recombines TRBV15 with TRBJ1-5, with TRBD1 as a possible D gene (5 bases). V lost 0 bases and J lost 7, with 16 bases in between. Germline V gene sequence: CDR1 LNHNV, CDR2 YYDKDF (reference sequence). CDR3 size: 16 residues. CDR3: CATSRDGGGIKQPQHF. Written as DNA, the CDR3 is TGTGCCACCAGCAGAGATGGGGGGGGAATCAAGCAGCCCCAGCATTTT.

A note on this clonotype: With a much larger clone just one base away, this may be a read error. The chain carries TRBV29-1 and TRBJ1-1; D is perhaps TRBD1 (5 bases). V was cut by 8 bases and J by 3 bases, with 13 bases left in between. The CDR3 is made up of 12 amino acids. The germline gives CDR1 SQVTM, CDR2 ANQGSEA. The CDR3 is CSIARDYTEAFF. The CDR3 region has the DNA TGCAGCATTGCCAGGGATTACACTGAAGCTTTCTTT.

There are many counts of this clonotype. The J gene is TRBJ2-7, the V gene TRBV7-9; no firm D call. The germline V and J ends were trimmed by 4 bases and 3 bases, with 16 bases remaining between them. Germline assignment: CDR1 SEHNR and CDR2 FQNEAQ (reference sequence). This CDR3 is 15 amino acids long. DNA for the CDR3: TGTGCCAGCAGCTCAGGAACCTCCTATGGCTACGAGCAGTACTTC. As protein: CASSSGTSYGYEQYF. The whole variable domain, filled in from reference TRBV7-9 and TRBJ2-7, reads DTGVSQNPRHKITKRGQNVTFRCDPISEHNRLYWYRQTLGQGPEFLTYFQNEAQLEKSRLLSDRFSAERPKGSFSTLEIQRTEQGDSAMYLCASSSGTSYGYEQYFGPGTRLTVT.